Below, one T cell receptor beta chain is given with its context. Germline V gives CDR1 DFQATT, CDR2 SNEGSKA (reference sequence). The CDR3 has 13 amino acids. The data originate from a study of CXCR3-negative and CXCR3-positive naive CD8 T cells. Libraries were UMI-labeled 5' RACE TRB cDNA. From its re-call of the 5' RACE reads, TCRdb lists each CDR3 protein once, without DNA. This sample's table reports about 90,000 distinct CDR3 sequences. J is TRBJ2-2 and V is TRBV20-1. Sequenced material: naive CXCR3- CD8+ T cells from blood. Subset specified: CD45RO-CCR7+CD27+CD95- naive CD8+ T cells lacking CXCR3 (TNR3-). The sequence derives from a human donor in good health. Some clones in this sample may be carry-over from other donors' samples. CDR3 sequence: CSARSDNTGELFF.